This TCR beta chain was captured in a study of CD8+CD57+ T cells in acquired aplastic anemia. Study as a whole: On average, sorted CD4+ and CD8+ cells gave about 2.9 ug of DNA.

Those patients picked for sequencing had displayed CD8+CD57+ cell expansion on flow cytometry. The germline V gene encodes CDR1 SNHLY and CDR2 FYNNEI. The length of the CDR3 is 15 residues. V trimming: 4 bases; J trimming: 2 bases; junction bases outside the gene matches: 7. TCR beta VDJ and CDR3 were profiled, and genomic DNA was the template. MiXCR was run by TCRdb on the reads, yielding one entry per CDR3 protein. The sample records about 150,000 distinct CDR3 sequences, around half being singletons. This rearrangement joins TRBV2 to TRBJ2-5, with TRBD1 identical over 7 bases. The receptor was isolated from a human donor with aplastic anemia. Sequencing was done on a sample of sorted CD4+, CD8+, or CD8+CD57+ T cells (not recorded which) from PBMCs. CDR3: CASSAMGQPQETQYF. CDR3 sequence (DNA): TGTGCCAGCAGTGCAATGGGACAGCCACAAGAGACCCAGTACTTC.